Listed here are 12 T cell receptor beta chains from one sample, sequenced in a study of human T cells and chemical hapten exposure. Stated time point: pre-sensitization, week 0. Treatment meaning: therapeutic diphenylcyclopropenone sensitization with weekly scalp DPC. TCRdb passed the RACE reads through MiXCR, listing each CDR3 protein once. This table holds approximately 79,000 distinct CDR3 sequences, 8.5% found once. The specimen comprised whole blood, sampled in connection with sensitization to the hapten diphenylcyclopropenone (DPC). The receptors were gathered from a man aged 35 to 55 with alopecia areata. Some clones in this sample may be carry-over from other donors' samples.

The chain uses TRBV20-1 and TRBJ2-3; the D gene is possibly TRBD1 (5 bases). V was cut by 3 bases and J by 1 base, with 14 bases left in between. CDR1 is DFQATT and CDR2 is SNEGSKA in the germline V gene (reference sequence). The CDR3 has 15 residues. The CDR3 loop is CSASGAGPGTDTQYF. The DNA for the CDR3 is TGCAGTGCTAGTGGGGCTGGGCCTGGCACAGATACGCAGTATTTT.

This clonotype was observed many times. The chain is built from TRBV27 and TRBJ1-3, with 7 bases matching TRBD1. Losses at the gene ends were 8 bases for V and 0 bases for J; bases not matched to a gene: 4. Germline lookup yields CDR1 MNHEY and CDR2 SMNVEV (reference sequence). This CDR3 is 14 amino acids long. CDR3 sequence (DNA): TGTGCCAGCGCGGGGACAGTCTCTGGAAACACCATATATTTT. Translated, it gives CASAGTVSGNTIYF.

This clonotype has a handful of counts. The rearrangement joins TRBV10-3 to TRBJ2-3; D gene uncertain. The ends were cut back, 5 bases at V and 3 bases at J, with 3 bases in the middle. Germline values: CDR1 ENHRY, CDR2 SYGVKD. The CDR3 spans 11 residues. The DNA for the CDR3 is TGTGCCATCAGTCGTACAGATACGCAGTATTTT. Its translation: CAISRTDTQYF.

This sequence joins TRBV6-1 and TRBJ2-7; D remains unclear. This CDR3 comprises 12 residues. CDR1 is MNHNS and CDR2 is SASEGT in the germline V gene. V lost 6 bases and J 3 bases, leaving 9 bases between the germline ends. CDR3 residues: CASRDRIYEQYF. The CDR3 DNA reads TGTGCCAGCAGGGATAGGATCTACGAGCAGTACTTC.

Here the CDR3 reads CASLEQDGIQYF. CDR3 DNA: TGTGCCAGCCTGGAACAGGACGGCATTCAGTACTTC. The chain recombines TRBV6-1 with TRBJ2-4, with a tentative D call TRBD1 (5 bases). Trimming left V 8 bases short and J 9 bases short, with 14 bases between. CDR1 is MNHNS, CDR2 SASEGT, per germline. CDR3 length: 12 amino acids.

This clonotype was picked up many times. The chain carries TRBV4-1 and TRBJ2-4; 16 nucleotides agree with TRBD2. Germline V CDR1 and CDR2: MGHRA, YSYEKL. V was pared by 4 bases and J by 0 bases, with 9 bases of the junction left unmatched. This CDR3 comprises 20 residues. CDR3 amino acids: CASSPPVGLAGGRAKNIQYF. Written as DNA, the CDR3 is TGCGCCAGCAGCCCCCCCGTGGGACTAGCGGGAGGGCGAGCCAAAAACATTCAGTACTTC.

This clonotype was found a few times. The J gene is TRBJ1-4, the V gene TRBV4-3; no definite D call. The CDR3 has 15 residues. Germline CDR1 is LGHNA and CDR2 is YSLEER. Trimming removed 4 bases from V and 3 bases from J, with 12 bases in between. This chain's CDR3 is CASSLHRSANEKLFF. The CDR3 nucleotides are TGCGCCAGCAGCCTTCACCGGTCGGCTAATGAAAAACTGTTTTTT.

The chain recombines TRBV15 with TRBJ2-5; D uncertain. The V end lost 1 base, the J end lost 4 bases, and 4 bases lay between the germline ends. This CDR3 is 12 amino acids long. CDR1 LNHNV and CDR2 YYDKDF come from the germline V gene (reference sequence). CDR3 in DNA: TGTGCCACCAGCAGAGGATCAGAGACCCAGTACTTC. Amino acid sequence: CATSRGSETQYF.

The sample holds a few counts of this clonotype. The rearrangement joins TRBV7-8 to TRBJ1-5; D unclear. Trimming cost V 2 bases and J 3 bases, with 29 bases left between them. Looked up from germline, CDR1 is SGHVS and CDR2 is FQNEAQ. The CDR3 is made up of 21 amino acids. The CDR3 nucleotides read TGTGCCAGCAGCTTAAAGTTCGCTGTCGACGACTGGAGGAAGGACAATCAGCCCCAGCATTTT. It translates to CASSLKFAVDDWRKDNQPQHF.

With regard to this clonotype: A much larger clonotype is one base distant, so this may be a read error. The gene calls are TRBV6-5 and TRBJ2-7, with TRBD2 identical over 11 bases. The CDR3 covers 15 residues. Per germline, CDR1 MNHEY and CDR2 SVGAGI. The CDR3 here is CANSVTSGAPYEQYF. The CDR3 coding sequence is TGTGCCAACAGTGTGACTAGCGGGGCCCCCTACGAGCAGTACTTC.

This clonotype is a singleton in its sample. The CDR3 sequence is CSESGRAGDTQYF. The CDR3 bases are TGCAGCGAGAGCGGGAGGGCCGGAGATACGCAGTATTTT. The chain recombines TRBV29-1 with TRBJ2-3, with 10 bases matching TRBD2. Germline assignment: CDR1 SQVTM and CDR2 ANQGSEA. The CDR3 runs to 13 residues. V trimming: 7 bases; J trimming: 5 bases; junction bases outside the gene matches: 6.

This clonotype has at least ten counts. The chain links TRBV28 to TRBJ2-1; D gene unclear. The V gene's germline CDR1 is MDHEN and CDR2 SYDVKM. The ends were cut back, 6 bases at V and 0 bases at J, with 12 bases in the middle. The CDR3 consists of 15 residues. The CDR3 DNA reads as TGTGCCAGCAGCCCCACGAGTGCCTCCTACAATGAGCAGTTCTTC. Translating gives CASSPTSASYNEQFF.